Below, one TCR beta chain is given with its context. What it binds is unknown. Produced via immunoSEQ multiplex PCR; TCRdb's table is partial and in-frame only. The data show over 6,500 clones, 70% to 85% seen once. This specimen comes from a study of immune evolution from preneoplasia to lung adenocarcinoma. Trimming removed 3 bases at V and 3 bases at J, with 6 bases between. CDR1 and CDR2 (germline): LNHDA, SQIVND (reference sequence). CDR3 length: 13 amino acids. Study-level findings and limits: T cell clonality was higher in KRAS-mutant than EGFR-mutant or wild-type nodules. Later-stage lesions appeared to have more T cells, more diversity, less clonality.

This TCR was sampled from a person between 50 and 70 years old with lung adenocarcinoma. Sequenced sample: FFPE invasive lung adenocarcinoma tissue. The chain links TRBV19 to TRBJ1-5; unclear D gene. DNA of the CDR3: TGTGCCAGTAGTATGTCGGTCAATCAGCCCCAGCATTTT. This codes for CASSMSVNQPQHF.